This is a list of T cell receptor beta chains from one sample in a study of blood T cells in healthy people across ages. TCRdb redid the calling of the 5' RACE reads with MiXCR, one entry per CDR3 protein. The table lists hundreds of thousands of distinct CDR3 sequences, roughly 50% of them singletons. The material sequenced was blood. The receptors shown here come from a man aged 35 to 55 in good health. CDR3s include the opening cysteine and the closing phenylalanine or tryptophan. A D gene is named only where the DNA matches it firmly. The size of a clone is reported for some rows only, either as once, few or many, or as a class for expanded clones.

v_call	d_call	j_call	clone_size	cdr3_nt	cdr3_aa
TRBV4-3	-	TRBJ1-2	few	TGCGCCAGCAGCCAAGATGCCGGGGGGGGCTACACCTTC	CASSQDAGGGYTF
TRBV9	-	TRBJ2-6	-	TGTGCCAGCAGCGTACCTGGTGCGGCCAACGTCCTGACTTTC	CASSVPGAANVLTF
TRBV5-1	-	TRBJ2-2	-	TGCGCCAGCAGCGTCAGGGTCGGTACCAACACCGGGGAGCTGTTTTTT	CASSVRVGTNTGELFF
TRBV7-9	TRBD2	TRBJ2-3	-	TGTGCCAGCAGCCGACTAGCGGGGGGGTCCGCAGATACGCAGTATTTT	CASSRLAGGSADTQYF
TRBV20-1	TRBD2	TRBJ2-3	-	TGCAGTGCAGAACTAGCGGGAGGTCGATTAGATACGCAGTATTTT	CSAELAGGRLDTQYF
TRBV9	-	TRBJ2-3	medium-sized	TGTGCCAGCAGCGTAACAGCAGATACGCAGTATTTT	CASSVTADTQYF
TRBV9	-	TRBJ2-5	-	TGTGCCAGCAGCGTAGAGCCCATTTTGGCGGGGCCGAAAGAGACCCAGTACTTC	CASSVEPILAGPKETQYF
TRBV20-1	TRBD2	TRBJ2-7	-	TGCAGTGCTACTCTGACTAGCGGGAGTGGTGGCGAGCAGTACTTC	CSATLTSGSGGEQYF
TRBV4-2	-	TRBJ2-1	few	TGTGCCAGCAGCCAAGATCTAGGGTTTGGTAGCTCCTACAATGAGCAGTTCTTC	CASSQDLGFGSSYNEQFF
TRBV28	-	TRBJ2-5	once	TGTGCCAGCAGTTTTCTTGCTAGGAATGAGCAGTACTTC	CASSFLARNEQYF
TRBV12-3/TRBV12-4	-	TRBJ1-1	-	TGTGCCAGCAGAACCGGGGCGCTTTCGCCGGCTTTCTTT	CASRTGALSPAFF
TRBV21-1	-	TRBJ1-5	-	TGTGCCAGAGGTCAGCCCCAGCATTTT	CARGQPQHF
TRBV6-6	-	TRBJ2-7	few	TGTGCCAGCCAATCCAGATCCTACGAGCAGTACTTC	CASQSRSYEQYF
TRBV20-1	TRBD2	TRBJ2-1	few	TGCAGTGCTAGAGATTGGACTAGCGGGGGGAATGAGCAGTTCTTC	CSARDWTSGGNEQFF
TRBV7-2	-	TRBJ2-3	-	TGTGCCAGCAGCTTAGAAGGTTCCGCAGATACGCAGTATTTT	CASSLEGSADTQYF
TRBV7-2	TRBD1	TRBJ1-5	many	TGTGCCAGCAGCTTGCGGACAGGGGGTGATCAGCCCCAGCATTTT	CASSLRTGGDQPQHF
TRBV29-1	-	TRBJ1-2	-	TGCAGCGTTGACCTGGGGGGCGGGGGCTACACCTTC	CSVDLGGGGYTF
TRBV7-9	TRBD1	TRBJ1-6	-	TGTGCCAGCAGCTTTGCAGGGGGCACCTCACCCCTCCACTTT	CASSFAGGTSPLHF
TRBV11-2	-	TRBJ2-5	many	TGTGCCAGCAGCGTAGGGGTTACCGGGGAGACCCAGTACTTC	CASSVGVTGETQYF
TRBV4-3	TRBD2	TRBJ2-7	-	TGCGCCAGCAGCCAAGAATGGGGTAGCGGGACTTACGAGCAGTACTTC	CASSQEWGSGTYEQYF
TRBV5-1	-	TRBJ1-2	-	TGCGCCAGCAGCTTTGAGGCACGGGTTTATGGCTACACCTTC	CASSFEARVYGYTF
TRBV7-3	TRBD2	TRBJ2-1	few	TGTGCCAGCAGCTTAAGAGCGGGGGCATACAATGAGCAGTTCTTC	CASSLRAGAYNEQFF
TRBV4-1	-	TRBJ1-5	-	TGCGCCAGCAGCCAAGATAAGCAGGGGCAGCCCCAGCATTTT	CASSQDKQGQPQHF
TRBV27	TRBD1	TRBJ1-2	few	TGTGCCAGCAGTTCAGCGACAGGGAGCTACTATGGCTACACCTTC	CASSSATGSYYGYTF
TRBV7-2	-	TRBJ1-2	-	TGTGCCAGCAGCTTATTTCCAGCAGGGACATCGGAGGGCTACACCTTC	CASSLFPAGTSEGYTF
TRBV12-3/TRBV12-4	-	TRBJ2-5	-	TGTGCCAGCAGCAACGTGGACAGAAAAGAGACCCAGTACTTC	CASSNVDRKETQYF
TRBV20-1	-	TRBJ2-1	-	TGCAGTGCTTCACTACAGGGAAATGAGCAGTTCTTC	CSASLQGNEQFF
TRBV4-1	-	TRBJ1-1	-	TGCGCCAGCAGCCAAGCCCCCTTGGGATCGGACACTGAAGCTTTCTTT	CASSQAPLGSDTEAFF
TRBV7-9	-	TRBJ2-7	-	TGTGCCAGCAGCTCGGACACTATTTTTTACGAGCAGTACTTC	CASSSDTIFYEQYF
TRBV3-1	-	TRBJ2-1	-	TGTGCCAGCAGCGCTCGGGGACTTTACAATGAGCAGTTCTTC	CASSARGLYNEQFF
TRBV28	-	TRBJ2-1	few	TGTGCCAGCAGTTTTGAGGATCGAGTCAATGAGCAGTTCTTC	CASSFEDRVNEQFF
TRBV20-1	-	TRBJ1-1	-	TGCAGTGCTTTTCGGACGGAGGGGACTGAAGCTTTCTTT	CSAFRTEGTEAFF
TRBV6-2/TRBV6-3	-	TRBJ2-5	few	TGTGCCAGCAGTTGGATACCCAACGGCTTCCAAGAGACCCAGTACTTC	CASSWIPNGFQETQYF
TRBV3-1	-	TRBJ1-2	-	TGTGCCAGCAGCCAAGGCGGACAGACCTACTATGGCTACACCTTC	CASSQGGQTYYGYTF
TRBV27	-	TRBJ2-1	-	TGTGCCAGCAGTTTATTAGGATTGAGCTCCTACAATGAGCAGTTCTTC	CASSLLGLSSYNEQFF
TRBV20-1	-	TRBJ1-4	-	TGCAGTGCTAGGGGGACTCAGGCGGCTAATGAAAAACTGTTTTTT	CSARGTQAANEKLFF
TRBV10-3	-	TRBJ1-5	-	TGTGCCATCAGTGACAGGGTATTCAATCAGCCCCAGCATTTT	CAISDRVFNQPQHF
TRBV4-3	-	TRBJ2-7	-	TGCGCCAGCAGCCAAGAAGCAAGGGACGCAGCCTACGAGCAGTACTTC	CASSQEARDAAYEQYF
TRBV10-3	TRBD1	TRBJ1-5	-	TGTGCCATCAGTGACCGGGACAGCATCAATCAGCCCCAGCATTTT	CAISDRDSINQPQHF